Listed below are T cell receptor beta chains from one sample, sequenced in a study of identifying expanded T cells in peripheral blood. Repertoires were generated with immunoSEQ multiplex PCR, while TCRdb's copy carries only in-frame clones and drops some. The sample has approximately 130,000 clones; around 84% are singletons. Source material: blood. The receptors derive from a person aged 18 to 69 in good health. CDR3s include the opening cysteine and the closing phenylalanine or tryptophan. The order of the fields is clone size, D gene, V gene, CDR3 length, J gene, CDR3 DNA, CDR3 protein. The D gene is left open where the match is weak. A row's size may be missing; if present it is once, few, many or a size class.

few	.	TRBV7-3	13	TRBJ2-2	TGTGCCAGCAGCTTTACCGGGACCGGGGAGCTGTTTTTT	CASSFTGTGELFF
once	.	TRBV7-2	12	TRBJ1-1	TGTGCCAGCAGCTTAGTGTTCGACCCCACTTTCTTT	CASSLVFDPTFF
.	TRBD1	TRBV9	16	TRBJ1-2	TGTGCCAGCAGCGTAGGCGCAGGGGGAAGTTTGGGTGGCTACACCTTC	CASSVGAGGSLGGYTF
.	.	TRBV7-9	14	TRBJ1-3	TGTGCCAGCAGCATACGGACTGAGAAGGACACCATATATTTT	CASSIRTEKDTIYF
.	.	TRBV6-6	10	TRBJ2-1	TGTGCCAGCAGTTACAATGAGCAGTTCTTC	CASSYNEQFF
.	TRBD1	TRBV5-4	15	TRBJ2-2	TGTGCCAGCAGCTTGTATCAGGGGGAGTACGGGGAGCTGTTTTTT	CASSLYQGEYGELFF
few	TRBD1	TRBV7-9	16	TRBJ2-3	TGTGCCAGCAGAGATCTAGCTGGACAGGGCCCAGATACGCAGTATTTT	CASRDLAGQGPDTQYF
.	TRBD1	TRBV11-3	14	TRBJ1-1	TGTGCCAGCAGCACCGGACAGGCCAACACTGAAGCTTTCTTT	CASSTGQANTEAFF
.	TRBD1	TRBV6-6	15	TRBJ2-7	TGTGCCAGCACCGACACCGGGACAGGGGAGGACGAGCAGTACTTC	CASTDTGTGEDEQYF
.	TRBD1	TRBV7-2	16	TRBJ1-6	TGTGCCAGCAGCTACCTGGGGGACAGGGCTGGATCACCCCTCCACTTT	CASSYLGDRAGSPLHF
.	.	TRBV2	13	TRBJ2-7	TGTGCCAGCAGTAGGGGGGCTCTATACGAGCAGTACTTC	CASSRGALYEQYF
.	TRBD1	TRBV7-9	16	TRBJ1-2	TGTGCCAGCAGCTTAGGGTCGGACAGGTCGACCTATGGCTACACCTTC	CASSLGSDRSTYGYTF
.	TRBD2	TRBV2	18	TRBJ2-5	TGTGCCAGCAGTGTCGGGACTAGCGGGGGGGGCTTCCAAGAGACCCAGTACTTC	CASSVGTSGGGFQETQYF
.	.	TRBV7-8	15	TRBJ1-1	TGTGCCAGCAGCTTTTTAAGGGAGATGAACACTGAAGCTTTCTTT	CASSFLREMNTEAFF
.	TRBD2	TRBV6-5	15	TRBJ2-7	TGTGCCAGCAGGGAAACTAGCGGGGGCCCCGACGAGCAGTACTTC	CASRETSGGPDEQYF
.	.	TRBV30	12	TRBJ2-7	TGTGCCTGGAGAAATATAAACTACGAGCAGTACTTC	CAWRNINYEQYF
.	TRBD1	TRBV5-1	17	TRBJ1-2	TGCGCCAGCAGCTTGGTTGGGACAGGGGGTTCGCCGGGAGGCTACACCTTC	CASSLVGTGGSPGGYTF
.	TRBD1	TRBV29-1	15	TRBJ2-1	TGCAGCGTTCAGTCCCGGGACAGGCCCTCAAAGGGGCAGTTCTTC	CSVQSRDRPSKGQFF
.	.	TRBV5-4	15	TRBJ1-3	TGTGCCAGCAGCCTACAGGGAAACTCTGGAAACACCATATATTTT	CASSLQGNSGNTIYF
.	TRBD1	TRBV7-9	12	TRBJ2-7	TGTGCCAGCAGCCTTACAGGGGGCGAGCAGTACTTC	CASSLTGGEQYF
once	TRBD1	TRBV2	15	TRBJ1-3	TGTGCCAGCAGCCAAGACAGGGGCGGGGGAAACACCATATATTTT	CASSQDRGGGNTIYF
.	.	TRBV29-1	11	TRBJ2-7	TGCAGCACCGAGGAAGGCTACGAGCAGTACTTC	CSTEEGYEQYF
.	TRBD1	TRBV4-2	16	TRBJ1-2	TGTGCCAGCAGCCAAGAAGTAGACAGGGCTCTTTATGGCTACACCTTC	CASSQEVDRALYGYTF
.	TRBD2	TRBV6-5	14	TRBJ2-1	TGTGCCAGCGGGGGGGACGGAGGCTACAATGAGCAGTTCTTC	CASGGDGGYNEQFF
.	.	TRBV5-1	16	TRBJ1-4	TGCGCCAGCAGCTCTTGGGATTTTGCAACTAATGAAAAACTGTTTTTT	CASSSWDFATNEKLFF
.	.	TRBV7-6	12	TRBJ1-1	TGTGCCAGCAGTCCCCAGGGCACTGAAGCTTTCTTT	CASSPQGTEAFF
medium-sized	TRBD1	TRBV11-2	13	TRBJ1-2	TGTGCCAGCAGCCCGGGACAGGACTATGGCTACACCTTC	CASSPGQDYGYTF
once	.	TRBV7-2	13	TRBJ2-5	TGTGCCAGCAGCGCACAAGTCCAAGAGACCCAGTACTTC	CASSAQVQETQYF
.	.	TRBV6-6	12	TRBJ1-1	TGTGCCAGCAGAGTAACCGGGACAGAAGCTTTCTTT	CASRVTGTEAFF
.	.	TRBV7-9	15	TRBJ1-2	TGTGCCAGCAGCTTAGCCGGGGTAACTAACTATGGCTACACCTTC	CASSLAGVTNYGYTF
.	TRBD2	TRBV7-6	19	TRBJ2-3	TGTGCCAGCAGCTTAGAGCCGGGACTAGCGGGCCCTAGCACAGATACGCAGTATTTT	CASSLEPGLAGPSTDTQYF
.	TRBD1	TRBV6-1	14	TRBJ1-1	TGTGCCAGCAGTCCCCGCCGGGACAGGGGGCTTTCTTTCTTT	CASSPRRDRGLSFF
.	TRBD2	TRBV6-5	15	TRBJ2-5	TGTGCCAGCAGTCTGACTAGCGGGGCCCCAGAGACCCAGTACTTC	CASSLTSGAPETQYF